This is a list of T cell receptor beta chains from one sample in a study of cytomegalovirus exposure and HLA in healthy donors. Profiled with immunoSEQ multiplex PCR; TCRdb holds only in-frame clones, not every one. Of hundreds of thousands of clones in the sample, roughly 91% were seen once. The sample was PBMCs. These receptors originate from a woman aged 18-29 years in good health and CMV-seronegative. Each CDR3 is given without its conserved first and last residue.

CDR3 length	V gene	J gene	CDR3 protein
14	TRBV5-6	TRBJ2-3	ASSLVTGGPADTQY
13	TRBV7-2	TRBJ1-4	ASSLGRTGGFELF
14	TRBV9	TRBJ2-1	ASSVGGAGGLGEQF
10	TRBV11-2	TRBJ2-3	ASSRSTDTQY
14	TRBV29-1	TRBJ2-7	SVGTAGGRLFYEQY
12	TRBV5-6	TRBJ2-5	ASSSQREGETQY
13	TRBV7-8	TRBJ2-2	ASSSARTAVGELF
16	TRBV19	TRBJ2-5	ASSIRFVPAGGQETQY
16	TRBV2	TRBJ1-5	ASSVVRVTIFSNQPQH
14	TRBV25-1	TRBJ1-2	ASSESFIGVYYGYT
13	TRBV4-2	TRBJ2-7	ASSQPSGTSYEQY
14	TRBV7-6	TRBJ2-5	ASSLEGTGAWETQY
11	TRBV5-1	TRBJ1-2	ASSRGKGNGYT
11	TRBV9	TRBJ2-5	ASSVSDRETQY
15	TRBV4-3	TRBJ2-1	ASSPGLAGGSYNEQF
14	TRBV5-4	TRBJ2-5	ASSLEGGAYQETQY
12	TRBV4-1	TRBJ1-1	ASSQATGNTEAF
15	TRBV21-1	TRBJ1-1	ASSKIAGGPKETEAF
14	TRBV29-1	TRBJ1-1	SVGKGPGGSGTEAF
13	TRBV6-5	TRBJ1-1	ASSLDRTLNTEAF
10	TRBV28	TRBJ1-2	ASSDSYYGYT
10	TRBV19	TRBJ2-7	AIPQGAYEQY
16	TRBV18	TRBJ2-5	ASSRFESRGERRKTQY
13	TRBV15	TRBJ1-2	ATSRDLEGRVGYT
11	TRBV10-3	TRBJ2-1	AISAQANNEQF
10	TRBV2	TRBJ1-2	ASSGGQGGYT
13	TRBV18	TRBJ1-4	ASSPPQQGVEKLF
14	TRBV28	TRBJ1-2	ASSLSGQGINYGYT
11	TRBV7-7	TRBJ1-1	ASSPTGVTEAF
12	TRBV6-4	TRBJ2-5	ASSDPLAGGAQY
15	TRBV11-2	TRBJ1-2	ASSNLILRGPNYGYT
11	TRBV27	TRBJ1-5	ASSRDRNQPQH
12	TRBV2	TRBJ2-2	ASSGTSNTGELF
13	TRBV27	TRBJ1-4	ASSLSVMSNEKLF
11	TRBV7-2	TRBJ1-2	ASSLVRGYGYT
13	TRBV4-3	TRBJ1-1	ASSQADRRNTEAF
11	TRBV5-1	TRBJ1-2	ASSLEQSYGYT
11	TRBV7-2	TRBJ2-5	ASSLPGWETQY
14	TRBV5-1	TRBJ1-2	ASSLVPGGTNYGYT
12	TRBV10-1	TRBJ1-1	ASRIRDRGSEAF
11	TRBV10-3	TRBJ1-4	AISRREAEKLF
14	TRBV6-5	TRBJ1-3	ASSYSSPGSGNTIY
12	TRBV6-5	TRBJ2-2	ASSYRENTGELF
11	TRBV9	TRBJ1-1	ASSVDSDTEAF
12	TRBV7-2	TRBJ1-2	ASSLVQGAQGYT
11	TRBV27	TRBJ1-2	ASSSLRVYGYT
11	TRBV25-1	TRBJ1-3	ASSTGFGNTIY
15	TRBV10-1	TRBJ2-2	ASSTKTSGRDTGELF
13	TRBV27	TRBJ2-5	ASSALLADQETQY
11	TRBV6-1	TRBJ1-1	ASSHTGGTEAF
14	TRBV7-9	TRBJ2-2	ASSLASGRGPGELF
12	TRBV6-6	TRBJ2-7	ASRPTGTSYEQY
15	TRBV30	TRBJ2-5	AWSKVAALRRRETQY